These 30 T cell receptor beta chains were all obtained from the same sample, sequenced in a study of shared clonotypes between healthy human individuals. The data were produced by immunoSEQ multiplex PCR, yet TCRdb's version contains in-frame clones alone and is incomplete. The repertoire holds 1,400,000 or so clones, with 98% to 99% as singletons. Sequences were obtained from naive CD4+ T cells sorted from blood. Subset denoted: CD45RA+ positively selected. The receptors were sampled from a man aged 30 to 39 in good health.

Of note for this clone: At one boundary the junction diverges from the germline segment, which might be a read error. V and J are TRBV6-1 and TRBJ2-7; tentative D call: TRBD2 (5 bases). This CDR3 has 12 residues. The germline V gene encodes CDR1 MNHNS and CDR2 SASEGT. In DNA form, the CDR3 reads TGTGCCAGCAGCCGAGAGGGTTACGGGCAGTACTTC. This translates into CASSREGYGQYF.

The chain uses TRBV5-6 and TRBJ1-1; maybe TRBD1 (5 bases). CDR1 and CDR2 from the germline V gene are SGHDT and YYEEEE. Trimming took 3 bases from V and 7 from J, leaving 16 bases between them. This CDR3 has 14 residues. The CDR3 DNA follows: TGTGCCAGCAGCTCAAGGGGTCTTCCGGTTGAAGCTTTCTTT. Protein product: CASSSRGLPVEAFF. The full variable domain, in which reference TRBV5-6 and TRBJ1-1 provide the parts outside the CDR3, is DAGVTQSPTHLIKTRGQQVTLRCSPKSGHDTVSWYQQALGQGPQFIFQYYEEEERQRGNFPDRFSGHQFPNYSSELNVNALLLGDSALYLCASSSRGLPVEAFFGQGTRLTVV.

This chain joins TRBV6-5 and TRBJ2-3; D not resolved. Germline assignment: CDR1 MNHEY and CDR2 SVGAGI. V was shortened by 6 bases and J by 8 bases, with 15 bases between the two germline ends. This CDR3 region has 13 residues. As DNA, the CDR3 is TGTGCCAGCAGGCTTGGTTCAGCTGTTACGCAGTATTTT. This translates into CASRLGSAVTQYF.

The chain employs TRBV7-2 and TRBJ1-3; 10 nucleotides match TRBD1. Germline CDR1 reads SGHTA; CDR2 reads FQGNSA. V lost 6 bases and J lost 0; bases outside the gene matches: 11. The CDR3 contains 18 residues. The CDR3, as DNA: TGTGCCAGCAGGCAGACAGGGGGCCTTACCCGCTCTGGAAACACCATATATTTT. Amino acids: CASRQTGGLTRSGNTIYF.

The rearrangement uses TRBV5-1 and TRBJ2-7; 8 bases agree with TRBD2. Germline-derived CDR1 and CDR2 are SGHRS and YFSETQ. The CDR3 covers 14 residues. The ends lost 0 bases at V and 9 bases at J; junction bases unmatched: 8. The CDR3 loop reads CASSLGPAGAAQYF. CDR3 nucleotide sequence: TGCGCCAGCAGCTTGGGACCAGCGGGAGCTGCGCAGTACTTC.

The chain links TRBV5-1 to TRBJ2-7, with 7 bases identical to TRBD1. With V trimmed by 3 bases and J by 7 bases, 7 bases remained unmatched. From germline, CDR1 is SGHRS and CDR2 YFSETQ. This CDR3 region has 13 residues. Written as DNA, the CDR3 is TGCGCCAGCAGCTGGGGGACAGCGGAAGAGCAGTACTTC. This codes for CASSWGTAEEQYF.

The chain is built from TRBV5-1 and TRBJ2-5; the D gene is possibly TRBD1 (5 bases). V was clipped by 4 bases and J by 3 bases, with 13 bases between them. The CDR3 is made up of 14 amino acids. From germline, CDR1 is SGHRS and CDR2 YFSETQ. The CDR3 nucleotides are TGCGCCAGCAGCCAAACCACAGGAAAAGAGACCCAGTACTTC. Translated, it gives CASSQTTGKETQYF.

J is TRBJ1-2 and V is TRBV7-9; D is possibly TRBD1 (6 bases). V lost 7 bases and J 2 bases, leaving 20 bases between the germline ends. Looked up from germline, CDR1 is SEHNR and CDR2 is FQNEAQ (reference sequence). The CDR3 extends over 16 amino acids. The CDR3, as DNA: TGTGCCAGCAAGACCCAACCACAGGGTGGAAACTATGGCTACACCTTC. Residues: CASKTQPQGGNYGYTF.

The rearrangement links TRBV7-9 to TRBJ1-5, with 8 bases matching TRBD1. The CDR3 is 19 amino acids. V lost 3 bases and J lost 1; bases outside the gene matches: 14. CDR1 is SEHNR and CDR2 is FQNEAQ in the germline V gene (reference sequence). CDR3 sequence (DNA): TGTGCCAGCAGCTTTTCTCCTTCGCCGACAGGGGTGAGCAATCAGCCCCAGCATTTT. It encodes CASSFSPSPTGVSNQPQHF.

Comments on this clone: Distinct nucleotide sequences in the sample also encode this CDR3. The CDR3 region has the DNA TGCAGCGTTTCCGATACGCAGTATTTT. Translation gives CSVSDTQYF. The rearrangement joins TRBV29-1 to TRBJ2-3; D unclear. The germline V and J ends were trimmed by 5 bases and 6 bases, with 3 bases remaining between them. This CDR3 is 9 amino acids long. CDR1 SQVTM and CDR2 ANQGSEA come from the germline V gene.

The genes are TRBV5-1 and TRBJ2-1, with D possibly TRBD2 on 5 matching bases. Trimming took 3 bases from V and 0 from J, leaving 13 bases between them. The germline V gene has CDR1 SGHRS and CDR2 YFSETQ. The CDR3 contains 16 residues. Here the CDR3 DNA reads TGCGCCAGCAGCTCCGACGGGGTCAGCTCCTACAATGAGCAGTTCTTC. Translated, it gives CASSSDGVSSYNEQFF. The whole variable domain, remainder taken from reference TRBV5-1 and TRBJ2-1, is KAGVTQTPRYLIKTRGQQVTLSCSPISGHRSVSWYQQTPGQGLQFLFEYFSETQRNKGNFPGRFSGRQFSNSRSEMNVSTLELGDSALYLCASSSDGVSSYNEQFFGPGTRLTVL.

This chain joins TRBV11-2 and TRBJ2-2; a weak D match, TRBD2 (5 bases). Trimming stripped 5 bases from V and 6 bases from J, with 13 bases between. Germline loops: CDR1 SGHAT, CDR2 FQNNGV. This CDR3 region has 14 residues. Here the CDR3 DNA reads TGTGCCAGCAGCCCCCGAGGGCTCTCCGGGGAGCTGTTTTTT. Translation: CASSPRGLSGELFF.

The genes are TRBV4-1 and TRBJ1-2, with D possibly TRBD1 on 6 matching bases. The germline CDR1 and CDR2 sequences are MGHRA and YSYEKL. This CDR3 region has 14 residues. The ends were cut back, 0 bases at V and 2 bases at J, with 7 bases in the middle. CDR3 region: CASSQEQGNYGYTF. CDR3 bases: TGCGCCAGCAGCCAAGAGCAGGGGAACTATGGCTACACCTTC.

The genes are TRBV9 and TRBJ2-1, with D possibly called TRBD1 or TRBD2 (6 bases each). Germline V gene lookup returns CDR1 SGDLS and CDR2 YYNGEE. The CDR3 covers 15 residues. The V end lost 4 bases, the J end lost 6 bases, and 17 bases lay between the germline ends. CDR3 nucleotides: TGTGCCAGCAGCCCCCACCTCGGGGGCTTCAATGAGCAGTTCTTC. It is translated as CASSPHLGGFNEQFF.

The J gene is TRBJ2-1, the V gene TRBV5-6; a weak D match, TRBD2 (6 bases). Germline V gene sequence: CDR1 SGHDT, CDR2 YYEEEE. V was cut by 4 bases and J by 7 bases, with 21 bases left in between. This CDR3 region has 16 residues. CDR3 sequence: CASSQPGRRVSNEQFF. The CDR3 DNA sequence: TGTGCCAGCAGCCAACCGGGCCGGAGGGTGTCAAATGAGCAGTTCTTC.

The chain couples TRBV7-8 to TRBJ1-3; 7 nucleotides match TRBD1. Germline lookup yields CDR1 SGHVS and CDR2 FQNEAQ. With V trimmed by 7 bases and J by 8 bases, 8 bases remained unmatched. The CDR3 totals 13 residues. CDR3 sequence reads: CASTTTGADTIYF. The DNA for the CDR3 is TGTGCCAGCACGACAACAGGGGCGGACACCATATATTTT. The whole variable domain, remainder taken from reference TRBV7-8 and TRBJ1-3, is GAGVSQSPRYKVAKRGQDVALRCDPISGHVSLFWYQQALGQGPEFLTYFQNEAQLDKSGLPSDRFFAERPEGSVSTLKIQRTQQEDSAVYLCASTTTGADTIYFGEGSWLTVV.

The chain combines TRBV5-1 with TRBJ2-7; 8 nucleotides align to TRBD2. The CDR3 has 14 residues. CDR1 is SGHRS, CDR2 YFSETQ, per germline. V gave up 3 bases and J gave up 6 bases; unmatched junction bases: 8. CDR3 nucleotide sequence: TGCGCCAGCAGCTCGGGGGGGAGAGCGGCCGAGCAGTACTTC. It encodes CASSSGGRAAEQYF.

The chain uses TRBV5-1 and TRBJ2-3, with TRBD2 matching over 11 bases. This CDR3 spans 16 amino acids. Trimming removed 3 bases from V and 4 bases from J; junction bases left unmatched: 7. Germline V CDR1 and CDR2: SGHRS, YFSETQ. The CDR3 sequence: CASSYYTSGRSDTQYF. The DNA for the CDR3 is TGCGCCAGCAGCTATTACACTAGCGGGAGATCAGATACGCAGTATTTT. Based on the CDR3 plus reference TRBV5-1 and TRBJ2-3, the full variable domain is KAGVTQTPRYLIKTRGQQVTLSCSPISGHRSVSWYQQTPGQGLQFLFEYFSETQRNKGNFPGRFSGRQFSNSRSEMNVSTLELGDSALYLCASSYYTSGRSDTQYFGPGTRLTVL.

The rearrangement joins TRBV6-5 to TRBJ1-1; D gene ambiguous. V lost 0 bases to trimming and J lost 0 bases, with 11 bases between them. From germline, CDR1 is MNHEY and CDR2 SVGAGI. The CDR3 has 16 residues. The CDR3 region has the DNA TGTGCCAGCAGTTACTCGAAACTGAGGCTGAACACTGAAGCTTTCTTT. Amino acid sequence: CASSYSKLRLNTEAFF.

The chain recombines TRBV29-1 with TRBJ2-1, with 11 bases aligning to TRBD2. V lost 4 bases to trimming and J lost 4 bases; unmatched junction nucleotides: 18. The V gene's germline CDR1 is SQVTM and CDR2 ANQGSEA. The CDR3 length is 19 residues. The chain's CDR3 is CSVVTPTSGRSGLYNEQFF. CDR3 coding DNA: TGCAGCGTTGTCACCCCCACTAGCGGGAGATCGGGGTTGTACAATGAGCAGTTCTTC.

This chain joins TRBV5-4 and TRBJ2-1; 11 bases map to TRBD2. Germline assignment: CDR1 SGHNT and CDR2 YYREEE (reference sequence). The V and J ends lost 3 bases and 7 bases, in that order; junction bases with no gene match: 6. The CDR3 runs 15 residues. CDR3 sequence reads: CASSSRTSGLNEQFF. The CDR3, as DNA: TGTGCCAGCAGCTCCAGGACTAGCGGGTTAAATGAGCAGTTCTTC.

This chain connects TRBV27 to TRBJ2-1; no firm D call. There are 12 residues in the CDR3. Per germline, CDR1 MNHEY and CDR2 SMNVEV (reference sequence). V was trimmed by 2 bases and J by 7 bases, leaving 6 bases between them. CDR3 coding DNA: TGTGCCAGCAGTTTAGATCGTAATGAGCAGTTCTTC. Its translation is CASSLDRNEQFF.

V and J are TRBV28 and TRBJ1-5; no definite D call. In germline, CDR1 is MDHEN, CDR2 SYDVKM. V lost 6 bases to trimming and J lost 3 bases, with 21 bases between them. CDR3 length: 17 amino acids. CDR3 in amino acids: CASSPRYPQVHNQPQHF. CDR3 in DNA: TGTGCCAGCAGCCCAAGGTACCCCCAGGTGCACAATCAGCCCCAGCATTTT.

V gene TRBV11-2 combines with J gene TRBJ2-3, with a tentative D call TRBD2 (5 bases). Germline CDR1 reads SGHAT; CDR2 reads FQNNGV. V was pared by 6 bases and J by 6 bases, with 10 bases between. The CDR3 is made up of 12 amino acids. The CDR3 nucleotides read TGTGCCAGCAGTTTTACTAGGGATACGCAGTATTTT. Residues: CASSFTRDTQYF.

V gene TRBV18 combines with J gene TRBJ2-4, with no clear D. Trimming removed 3 bases at V and 11 bases at J, with 14 bases between. The CDR3 spans 13 residues. Germline V lookup: CDR1 KGHSH, CDR2 LQKENI. Here the CDR3 DNA reads TGTGCCAGCTCACCGGTTTCTGGCGGACTTCAGTACTTC. This sequence encodes CASSPVSGGLQYF.

The V gene is TRBV29-1, the J gene TRBJ2-7, with 11 bases aligning to TRBD1. J lost 4 bases, V lost 7 bases, and 9 bases had no gene match. The CDR3 runs 14 residues. Germline V CDR1 and CDR2: SQVTM, ANQGSEA. CDR3 in DNA: TGCAGCGCCCTGGACAGGGGGCTTGGGTACGAGCAGTACTTC. Translating gives CSALDRGLGYEQYF.

This clone was recorded once. The chain is built from TRBV29-1 and TRBJ1-3; D is undetermined. The V end was cut by 4 bases, the J end by 0 bases, with 7 bases between. Looked up from germline, CDR1 is SQVTM and CDR2 is ANQGSEA. The CDR3 extends over 13 amino acids. CDR3 loop: CSVVQNSGNTIYF. CDR3 bases: TGCAGCGTTGTGCAGAACTCTGGAAACACCATATATTTT.

This clone was seen only a few times. This chain connects TRBV7-8 to TRBJ2-7; TRBD1 agrees at 7 bases. The length of the CDR3 is 13 residues. The germline V gene encodes CDR1 SGHVS and CDR2 FQNEAQ. V dropped 1 base and J dropped 4; count of bases not matched to a gene: 1. Here the CDR3 reads CASSLDRGYEQYF. DNA of the CDR3: TGTGCCAGCAGCTTAGACAGGGGTTACGAGCAGTACTTC.

The chain employs TRBV10-1 and TRBJ2-1; D is unclear. Germline V CDR1 and CDR2: WNHNN, SYGVQD (reference sequence). The CDR3 contains 15 residues. Deletions cut 2 bases from V and 6 bases from J, with 14 bases between. The CDR3 DNA reads TGCGCCAGCAGTGAGAATCTGAAGTGGAGCAATGAGCAGTTCTTC. This codes for CASSENLKWSNEQFF.

The chain recombines TRBV5-4 with TRBJ2-1; D is undetermined. Germline assignment: CDR1 SGHNT and CDR2 YYREEE (reference sequence). The CDR3 totals 13 residues. Trimming took 4 bases from V and 9 from J, leaving 14 bases between them. CDR3 residues: CASSPTEVSEQFF. The CDR3 DNA is TGTGCCAGCAGCCCAACGGAAGTGTCTGAGCAGTTCTTC.